Listed below are T cell receptor beta chains from one sample, sequenced in a study of blood T cell repertoires in COVID-19. The method was immunoSEQ multiplex PCR; TCRdb's version includes in-frame clones alone and lacks a portion of them. The sample carries 85,000 to 130,000 clones, about 82% recorded once. What was sequenced was peripheral blood. The origin of the receptors is an elderly man with COVID-19, enrolled during active disease. The CDR3 runs from the conserved cysteine through the conserved F or W. The order of the fields is J gene, D gene, V gene, clone size, CDR3 DNA, CDR3 protein. A D gene is named only where the DNA matches it firmly. The listing skips clone size in some rows; elsewhere it reads once, few, many or a size class.

TRBJ2-3	NA	TRBV28	NA	TGTGCCAGCAGTCCAAATCCCGGAGGTGGAACGCAGTATTTT	CASSPNPGGGTQYF
TRBJ2-4	TRBD2	TRBV27	NA	TGTGCCAGCACCCCTCCGGGACTAGCGGGAGTGAGATGGGGAAACATTCAGTACTTC	CASTPPGLAGVRWGNIQYF
TRBJ1-5	NA	TRBV3-1/TRBV3-2	NA	TGTGCCAGCAGCCAAGACAGGTTTCAGCCCCAGCATTTT	CASSQDRFQPQHF
TRBJ1-4	NA	TRBV29-1	few	TGCAGCGTTGGCCGACTGGGTGAAAAACTGTTTTTT	CSVGRLGEKLFF
TRBJ1-2	TRBD1	TRBV5-1	NA	TGCGCCAGCAGCGGAAAGGACAGGGGCGATGGAGGCTACACCTTC	CASSGKDRGDGGYTF
TRBJ1-5	TRBD1	TRBV5-5	NA	TGTGCCAGCAGCTTGCGAGTGACAGGGGTTGGGCAGCCCCAGCATTTT	CASSLRVTGVGQPQHF
TRBJ1-3	NA	TRBV7-9	few	TGTGCCAGCAGCCGTTTAGCCTCTGGAAACACCATATATTTT	CASSRLASGNTIYF
TRBJ1-6	TRBD1	TRBV12-5	NA	TGTGCTAGTGTCAGGACAGGGAGGCCCTATAATTCACCCCTCCACTTT	CASVRTGRPYNSPLHF
TRBJ2-1	NA	TRBV29-1	once	TGCAGCGTTCTCCTTATTCCTAAGCAGTTCTTC	CSVLLIPKQFF
TRBJ2-4	TRBD2	TRBV4-1	NA	TGCGCCAGCAGCCAAGAGTACGGGCTAGCGGGAGGCTCCGTGTCCAAAAACATTCAGTACTTC	CASSQEYGLAGGSVSKNIQYF
TRBJ2-4	NA	TRBV9	NA	TGTGCCAGCAGCGTAGACCCAGGGAACATTCAGTACTTC	CASSVDPGNIQYF
TRBJ2-7	NA	TRBV7-2	NA	TGTGCCAGCAGCCTAAGCGGGACACGGAGCTACGAGCAGTACTTC	CASSLSGTRSYEQYF
TRBJ2-1	NA	TRBV7-9	NA	TGTGCCAGCAGCCGCCCACCCCGGGATGAGCAGTTCTTC	CASSRPPRDEQFF
TRBJ1-5	NA	TRBV4-3	NA	TGCGCCAGCAGCCCCCTTAGCGGGTGGCCCCAGCATTTT	CASSPLSGWPQHF
TRBJ2-2	NA	TRBV28	NA	TGTGCCAGCAGTCAGGGTTGGGCCGGGGAGCTGTTTTTT	CASSQGWAGELFF
TRBJ2-1	NA	TRBV28	NA	TGTGCCAGCAGTCTCGTCCTACCCATAAGCTCCTACAATGAGCAGTTCTTC	CASSLVLPISSYNEQFF
TRBJ1-1	TRBD1	TRBV19	NA	TGTGCCAGTAGTACGATAACAGGGGCCGCCTCAGCTTTCTTT	CASSTITGAASAFF
TRBJ1-3	NA	TRBV29-1	NA	TGCAGCGTTTACGGGACTTCCTCTGGAAACACCATATATTTT	CSVYGTSSGNTIYF
TRBJ2-1	TRBD2	TRBV29-1	NA	TGCAGCGTTGAAGCACTAGCGGGCGGTGAGCAGTTCTTC	CSVEALAGGEQFF
TRBJ1-4	TRBD1	TRBV5-4	NA	TGTGCCAGCAGCTTGGGGGACAGGGGGCTCGAAAAACTGTTTTTT	CASSLGDRGLEKLFF
TRBJ2-2	NA	TRBV7-6	NA	TGTGCCAGCAGCTTAGGAGGAACGGACACCGGGGAGCTGTTTTTT	CASSLGGTDTGELFF
TRBJ2-5	TRBD2	TRBV5-1	NA	TGCGCCAGCAGCTTGCTCGGGGAGGGTGGTGAGACCCAGTACTTC	CASSLLGEGGETQYF
TRBJ2-7	NA	TRBV28	NA	TGTGCCAGCAGTTTTGGTCAGGGCGGCTACGAGCAGTACTTC	CASSFGQGGYEQYF
TRBJ2-3	NA	TRBV5-1	NA	TGCGCCAGCAGCTTGGGGGGCGTAGATACGCAGTATTTT	CASSLGGVDTQYF
TRBJ1-1	TRBD1	TRBV6-6	NA	TGTGCCAGCAGTTCGGGACAGAGCCCGATGAACACTGAAGCTTTCTTT	CASSSGQSPMNTEAFF
TRBJ1-5	TRBD1	TRBV5-1	NA	TGCGCCAGCAGCGTAGGAGACAGGGACGAAGAGCCCCAGCATTTT	CASSVGDRDEEPQHF
TRBJ1-4	TRBD1	TRBV6-6	few	TGTGCCAGCAGTTCCCGAGGGGGCGGTGAAAAACTGTTTTTT	CASSSRGGGEKLFF
TRBJ2-1	TRBD2	TRBV15	NA	TGTGCCACCAGCAGAGATAGGACTAGCTTTGAGGACAATGAGCAGTTCTTC	CATSRDRTSFEDNEQFF
TRBJ2-7	NA	TRBV6-2/TRBV6-3	NA	TGTGCCAGCAGTTTCCTAGCTGAGCAGTACTTC	CASSFLAEQYF
TRBJ1-2	TRBD1	TRBV6-2/TRBV6-3	NA	TGTGCCAGCAGCCTACGTGACAGGGCGGGCTATGGCTACACCTTC	CASSLRDRAGYGYTF
TRBJ2-7	TRBD1	TRBV18	NA	TGTGCCAGCTCAAGAACGACAGGGGGAAGAAACGAGCAGTACTTC	CASSRTTGGRNEQYF
TRBJ2-3	TRBD2	TRBV7-2	NA	TGTGCCAGCAGCTTAATAGCTAGCGGGAGGGGGGATACGCAGTATTTT	CASSLIASGRGDTQYF
TRBJ1-1	TRBD1	TRBV7-9	NA	TGTGCCAGCAGCCCAAGCCAGGGGGCAAACACTGAAGCTTTCTTT	CASSPSQGANTEAFF
TRBJ2-7	TRBD1	TRBV5-1	NA	TGCGCCAGCAGTTATCAAGGGGGCGCATTTTTATCCTACGAGCAGTACTTC	CASSYQGGAFLSYEQYF
TRBJ2-1	TRBD2	TRBV7-9	NA	TGTGCCAGCAGTCGTACTAGCGGGAGTATGACGGGGGATGAGCAGTTCTTC	CASSRTSGSMTGDEQFF
TRBJ2-7	TRBD1	TRBV11-2	NA	TGTGCCAGCAGCTACACCGGGACAGGGGCCTACGAGCAGTACTTC	CASSYTGTGAYEQYF
TRBJ1-5	NA	TRBV28	NA	TGTGCCAGCCTTACGCAGGGGTGGAGGAATCAGCCCCAGCATTTT	CASLTQGWRNQPQHF
TRBJ1-4	TRBD1	TRBV12-3/TRBV12-4	NA	TGTGCCAGCAGGGGGACAGGGTACGAAAAACTGTTTTTT	CASRGTGYEKLFF
TRBJ2-5	NA	TRBV19	NA	TGTGCCAGTAAAGGACGGGGTACTTCTCAAGAGACCCAGTACTTC	CASKGRGTSQETQYF
TRBJ2-1	TRBD1	TRBV19	NA	TGTGCCAGTAGTGTAACAGGGGGGTATGAGCAGTTCTTC	CASSVTGGYEQFF
TRBJ2-7	NA	TRBV6-2/TRBV6-3	few	TGTGCCAGCAGTTACCGAGGGATGCAGTACTTC	CASSYRGMQYF
TRBJ2-1	TRBD2	TRBV28	NA	TGTGCCACCCTTAAATCGAGCGGGAGGAGGTACAATGAGCAGTTCTTC	CATLKSSGRRYNEQFF
TRBJ2-5	NA	TRBV24-1	NA	TGTGCCACCAGTGATTGGACAGTTCAAGAGACCCAGTACTTC	CATSDWTVQETQYF
TRBJ2-2	NA	TRBV27	NA	TGTGCCAGCACCTTTGGGGAGCTGTTTTTT	CASTFGELFF
TRBJ1-1	NA	TRBV5-1	NA	TGCGCCAGCAGCCGGGGGGAGAACACTGAAGCTTTCTTT	CASSRGENTEAFF
TRBJ2-1	TRBD1	TRBV6-5	NA	TGTGCCAGCAGTTACGGCACAGGGGTGGATGAGCAGTTCTTC	CASSYGTGVDEQFF
TRBJ1-1	TRBD1	TRBV28	NA	TGTGCCAGCGCACACGCTGGGACAGCTGAAGCTTTCTTT	CASAHAGTAEAFF
TRBJ2-7	NA	TRBV5-6	NA	TGTGCCAGCAGACCGACCTTTGGGCTCTACGAGCAGTACTTC	CASRPTFGLYEQYF
TRBJ2-1	TRBD2	TRBV19	NA	TGTGCCAGTAGTATCCTAGCGGGAGGGATCAATGAGCAGTTCTTC	CASSILAGGINEQFF